Presented here are 2 T cell receptor beta chains from one specimen sequenced in a study of cytomegalovirus exposure and HLA in healthy donors. This PCR relied on a set of 60 Vbeta primers and 13 Jbeta primers. Method: immunoSEQ multiplex PCR; TCRdb's copy keeps in-frame clones and lacks some. The profile shows fewer than 200,000 clones, 55% to 80% of them singletons. The sequencing input was PBMCs. The receptor set was obtained from a woman in her late teens or twenties in good health and CMV-seropositive.

This chain joins TRBV10-3 and TRBJ1-1; TRBD1 might be the D (5 bases). Trimming shortened V by 5 bases and J by 1 base, and 17 bases separated the two germline ends. CDR1 ENHRY and CDR2 SYGVKD come from the germline V gene. The CDR3 contains 16 residues. CDR3 protein: CAISQTAGLANTEAFF. CDR3 bases: TGTGCCATCAGTCAAACGGCGGGACTGGCGAACACTGAAGCTTTCTTT.

The chain has TRBV6-5 and TRBJ1-1; 10 nucleotides match TRBD1. Germline assignment: CDR1 MNHEY and CDR2 SVGAGI. Trimming cost V 6 bases and J 2 bases; bases outside gene matches: 3. The CDR3 has 14 residues. This CDR3 is CASRDRGGNTEAFF. In nucleotides, the CDR3 is TGTGCCAGCAGGGACAGGGGGGGAAACACTGAAGCTTTCTTT.